The 30 T cell receptor beta chains in this list originate from one sample, sequenced in a study of T cell responses to AZD1222 COVID-19 vaccine (dated by TCRdb to the early 2020s). The method was the immunoSEQ multiplex PCR assay. The source is immuneACCESS, and TCRdb retained only in-frame sequences with V and J called. Part of the clones is not carried over; for the studies checked, unresolved V genes explain less than half of this, and the remainder is unexplained. Here the sample has tens of thousands of clones; about nine tenths occur a single time. Clones ranked in the top ten supply roughly 2.3% of the sample. According to the study, the label for this sample's time point signals: baseline before first vaccination. The sequencing here drew on peripheral blood, taken on day 0 of AZD1222 vaccination. All receptors come from an adult in good health.

The rearrangement joins TRBV30 to TRBJ2-7, with D perhaps matching TRBD1 (6 bases). The CDR3 has 14 residues. V lost 5 bases to trimming and J lost 3 bases, with 17 bases between them. Per the germline V gene, CDR1 is GTSNPN and CDR2 is SVGIG (reference sequence). The CDR3 spells CAWGGGGPIYEQYF. The CDR3 DNA follows: TGTGCCTGGGGGGGCGGTGGACCTATCTACGAGCAGTACTTC.

This sequence joins TRBV6-6 and TRBJ2-7; D may be TRBD2 (6 bases). This CDR3 has 13 residues. Germline V gene lookup returns CDR1 MNHNY and CDR2 SVGAGI (reference sequence). Trimming shortened V by 7 bases and J by 0 bases, and 10 bases separated the two germline ends. CDR3 sequence reads: CASTSGHSYEQYF. The CDR3 bases are TGTGCCAGCACGAGCGGGCACTCCTACGAGCAGTACTTC.

This clone was picked up a small number of times. The gene calls are TRBV19 and TRBJ1-4; tentative D call: TRBD1 (5 bases). The length of the CDR3 is 14 residues. V lost 6 bases, J lost 7 bases, and 15 bases lay in between. The germline gives CDR1 LNHDA, CDR2 SQIVND (reference sequence). CDR3: CASRSGVGGEKLFF. CDR3 coding DNA: TGTGCCAGTAGATCGGGGGTAGGCGGTGAAAAACTGTTTTTT.

The chain uses TRBV7-2 and TRBJ1-3, with D unclear. The CDR3 spans 13 residues. V lost 5 bases and J lost 3, with 8 bases in between. Germline CDR1 is SGHTA and CDR2 is FQGNSA. The CDR3 here is CASSPLNGNTIYF. The CDR3 DNA sequence: TGTGCCAGCAGCCCTCTTAATGGAAACACCATATATTTT.

The chain carries TRBV7-2 and TRBJ2-3; D possibly corresponds to TRBD1 (6 bases). The V gene's germline CDR1 is SGHTA and CDR2 FQGNSA. V dropped 3 bases and J dropped 4 bases, with 11 bases sitting between them. The CDR3 consists of 14 residues. CDR3 nucleotides: TGTGCCAGCAGCTTCGGTAGACAGGCAGATACGCAGTATTTT. Protein sequence: CASSFGRQADTQYF.

The sample holds one count of this clone. The chain carries TRBV11-2 and TRBJ2-3; D call uncertain. The CDR3 is 12 residues long. Germline loops: CDR1 SGHAT, CDR2 FQNNGV. Trimming shortened V by 0 bases and J by 7 bases, and 5 bases separated the two germline ends. The CDR3 spells CASSLDRYTQYF. CDR3 nucleotides: TGTGCCAGCAGCTTAGATCGATATACGCAGTATTTT.

This sequence joins TRBV19 and TRBJ1-1; TRBD1 agrees at 8 bases. V lost 7 bases, J lost 0 bases, and 4 bases stayed unmatched. The CDR3 loop spans 14 amino acids. Germline V gene data show CDR1 as LNHDA and CDR2 as SQIVND (reference sequence). Here the CDR3 reads CASNPGGLNTEAFF. CDR3 nucleotide sequence: TGTGCCAGTAACCCAGGGGGCCTGAACACTGAAGCTTTCTTT. The whole variable domain, filled in from reference TRBV19 and TRBJ1-1, reads DGGITQSPKYLFRKEGQNVTLSCEQNLNHDAMYWYRQDPGQGLRLIYYSQIVNDFQKGDIAEGYSVSREKKESFPLTVTSAQKNPTAFYLCASNPGGLNTEAFFGQGTRLTVV.

CDR3: CASSAQPQGGYGYTF. CDR3 nucleotides: TGCGCCAGCAGCGCCCAACCACAGGGAGGCTATGGCTACACCTTC. This chain joins TRBV5-1 and TRBJ1-2; a weak D match, TRBD1 (6 bases). V lost 4 bases to trimming and J lost 4 bases, with 17 bases between them. The CDR3 loop spans 15 amino acids. In germline, CDR1 is SGHRS, CDR2 YFSETQ. Supplemented by reference TRBV5-1 and TRBJ1-2, the full variable domain reads KAGVTQTPRYLIKTRGQQVTLSCSPISGHRSVSWYQQTPGQGLQFLFEYFSETQRNKGNFPGRFSGRQFSNSRSEMNVSTLELGDSALYLCASSAQPQGGYGYTFGSGTRLTVV.

The chain employs TRBV7-2 and TRBJ2-1; D gene uncertain. Looked up from germline, CDR1 is SGHTA and CDR2 is FQGNSA. CDR3 length: 15 residues. The germline V and J ends were trimmed by 4 bases and 1 base, with 11 bases remaining between them. CDR3 region: CASSSDGRSYNEQFF. DNA for the CDR3: TGTGCCAGCAGCTCGGACGGGCGGTCCTACAATGAGCAGTTCTTC.

In this sample, this clone turned up once. V and J are TRBV5-1 and TRBJ1-6, with D perhaps TRBD1 (5 bases). Per the germline V gene, CDR1 is SGHRS and CDR2 is YFSETQ. Trimming left V 3 bases short and J 1 base short, with 14 bases between. The CDR3 spans 17 residues. The CDR3 sequence is CASSWDLTGSYNSPLHF. The CDR3 region has the DNA TGCGCCAGCAGCTGGGACCTTACGGGGTCCTATAATTCACCCCTCCACTTT. Full variable domain (remainder filled in from reference TRBV5-1 and TRBJ1-6): KAGVTQTPRYLIKTRGQQVTLSCSPISGHRSVSWYQQTPGQGLQFLFEYFSETQRNKGNFPGRFSGRQFSNSRSEMNVSTLELGDSALYLCASSWDLTGSYNSPLHFGNGTRLTVT.

This chain links TRBV12-5 with TRBJ1-1; 11 bases map to TRBD1. Germline V lookup: CDR1 LGHNT, CDR2 FRNRAP. J gave up 3 bases and V 5 bases, and 8 bases lay outside the gene matches. CDR3 size: 16 residues. This CDR3 is CASGPSPGQGDTEAFF. The CDR3, as DNA: TGTGCTAGTGGTCCATCCCCGGGACAGGGGGACACTGAAGCTTTCTTT.

This chain connects TRBV18 to TRBJ1-1, with D maybe TRBD1 (6 bases). Trimming removed 0 bases from V and 5 bases from J, with 13 bases in between. Germline V gene sequence: CDR1 KGHSH, CDR2 LQKENI. The CDR3 consists of 15 residues. The chain's CDR3 is CASSPPYSGATEAFF. DNA of the CDR3: TGTGCCAGCTCACCACCGTATTCGGGGGCAACTGAAGCTTTCTTT.

The chain combines TRBV19 with TRBJ1-1; the D is unclear. The CDR3 sequence is 13 residues long. Germline-derived CDR1 and CDR2 are LNHDA and SQIVND (reference sequence). V dropped 1 base and J dropped 7 bases, with 10 bases sitting between them. This CDR3 reads CASSIGRAGEAFF. The CDR3 DNA reads TGTGCCAGTAGTATAGGCAGAGCTGGTGAAGCTTTCTTT.

This clone was picked up one time. This chain links TRBV6-5 with TRBJ2-1, with TRBD2 matching over 7 bases. The V gene's germline CDR1 is MNHEY and CDR2 SVGAGI. The CDR3 has 15 amino acids. Germline trimming cut 4 bases from V and 0 bases from J; bases unmatched to any gene: 3. Here the CDR3 DNA reads TGTGCCAGCAGTTTCAGCGGGACCTCCTACAATGAGCAGTTCTTC. It is translated as CASSFSGTSYNEQFF.

This sequence joins TRBV6-5 and TRBJ1-5; perhaps TRBD1 as D (6 bases). The CDR3 consists of 14 residues. Per germline, CDR1 MNHEY and CDR2 SVGAGI. The V end lost 6 bases, the J end lost 0 bases, and 9 bases lay between the germline ends. This chain's CDR3 is CASSRDNSNQPQHF. The CDR3 DNA follows: TGTGCCAGCAGCAGGGACAATAGCAATCAGCCCCAGCATTTT.

This clone was recorded once. The genes are TRBV5-4 and TRBJ2-3; no clear D gene. V was trimmed by 3 bases and J by 2 bases, leaving 4 bases between them. This CDR3 spans 12 amino acids. Looked up from germline, CDR1 is SGHNT and CDR2 is YYREEE (reference sequence). The CDR3: CASSSSTDTQYF. CDR3 nucleotides: TGTGCCAGCAGCTCTTCCACAGATACGCAGTATTTT.

The V and J genes are TRBV27 and TRBJ1-2; D possibly corresponds to TRBD1 (5 bases). The CDR3 extends over 15 amino acids. From germline, CDR1 is MNHEY and CDR2 SMNVEV (reference sequence). Trimming removed 8 bases at V and 8 bases at J, with 24 bases between. DNA for the CDR3: TGTGCCAGCGCTCTCGCGGGGCAGGATGGCCAAGGCTACACCTTC. Amino acid sequence: CASALAGQDGQGYTF.

This clone was seen once. The chain has TRBV6-6 and TRBJ1-4, with 9 bases fitting TRBD1. Germline loops: CDR1 MNHNY, CDR2 SVGAGI (reference sequence). The trim removed 4 bases at V and 2 bases at J, leaving 5 bases unmatched. This CDR3 spans 16 amino acids. As DNA, the CDR3 is TGTGCCAGCAGTTCCCCTGGGACAGGGACTAATGAAAAACTGTTTTTT. This translates into CASSSPGTGTNEKLFF.

The chain links TRBV6-6 to TRBJ1-1; 8 bases are shared with TRBD1. This CDR3 has 15 residues. Germline CDR1 MNHNY, CDR2 SVGAGI (reference sequence). With V trimmed by 7 bases and J by 1 base, 8 bases remained unmatched. CDR3: CASTLIGQGNTEAFF. As DNA, the CDR3 is TGTGCCAGCACCTTAATAGGACAGGGGAACACTGAAGCTTTCTTT.

The rearrangement uses TRBV10-3 and TRBJ1-2; D is unclear. The CDR3 totals 14 residues. V was clipped by 0 bases and J by 2 bases, with 7 bases between them. CDR1 is ENHRY and CDR2 is SYGVKD in the germline V gene. The CDR3 here is CAISESPRNYGYTF. The CDR3 DNA is TGTGCCATCAGTGAGTCGCCCAGAAACTATGGCTACACCTTC.

V usage is TRBV6-2 or TRBV6-3 and J usage is TRBJ2-1, with D unresolved. The CDR3 is made up of 13 amino acids. Trimming pared 0 bases from V and 6 bases from J, leaving 6 bases between. Germline lookup yields CDR1 MNHEY and CDR2 SVGEGT. The CDR3 spells CASSYSWSNEQFF. The CDR3 DNA follows: TGTGCCAGCAGTTACTCGTGGAGCAATGAGCAGTTCTTC.

The rearrangement uses TRBV6-5 and TRBJ1-2, with D possibly being TRBD1 (5 bases). The CDR3 consists of 14 residues. V lost 4 bases, J lost 5 bases, and 14 bases lay in between. The germline gives CDR1 MNHEY, CDR2 SVGAGI. DNA for the CDR3: TGTGCCAGCAGTTCTGCGGGGCGGCCTTATGGCTACACCTTC. Translation: CASSSAGRPYGYTF.

This rearrangement joins TRBV28 to TRBJ2-7; 7 bases align to TRBD2. The V gene end was trimmed by 3 bases and the J gene end by 7 bases; junction bases not matched to a gene: 12. The germline V gene encodes CDR1 MDHEN and CDR2 SYDVKM. The CDR3 has 15 amino acids. The CDR3, as DNA: TGTGCCAGCAGTTTCGGGGGGACTTCCAGGAGGGAGCAGTACTTC. Encoded protein: CASSFGGTSRREQYF.

The CDR3 bases are TGTGCCAGCAGTTACTGGCTAGCGTTCCAAGAGACCCAGTACTTC. It specifies CASSYWLAFQETQYF. V usage is TRBV6-2 or TRBV6-3 and J usage is TRBJ2-5; tentatively, D is TRBD2 (6 bases). The V end lost 1 base, the J end lost 1 base, and 10 bases lay between the germline ends. Germline V gives CDR1 MNHEY, CDR2 SVGEGT. The CDR3 extends over 15 amino acids.

V gene TRBV27 combines with J gene TRBJ1-1; TRBD1 might be the D (5 bases). V lost 0 bases and J lost 4, with 12 bases in between. This CDR3 has 15 residues. Per germline, CDR1 MNHEY and CDR2 SMNVEV (reference sequence). The CDR3 bases are TGTGCCAGCAGTTTATCGGCGGGGGGGGGCACTGAAGCTTTCTTT. Its protein product is CASSLSAGGGTEAFF.

The chain links TRBV5-5 to TRBJ2-7, with D tentatively TRBD2 (5 bases). Germline V gene data show CDR1 as SGHKS and CDR2 as YYEKEE (reference sequence). With 2 bases removed from V and 0 bases from J, the gap between germline ends came to 9 bases. The CDR3 contains 14 residues. The CDR3 sequence is CASSFVGSSYEQYF. The CDR3 bases are TGTGCCAGCAGCTTTGTGGGGAGCTCCTACGAGCAGTACTTC.

V is TRBV7-2 and J is TRBJ1-4; no clear D. Trimming cost V 4 bases and J 4 bases, with 7 bases left between them. CDR1 SGHTA and CDR2 FQGNSA come from the germline V gene. CDR3 length: 13 residues. CDR3 nucleotides: TGTGCCAGCAGCTCGGACCGTAATGAAAAACTGTTTTTT. Translating it yields CASSSDRNEKLFF.

The rearrangement uses TRBV30 and TRBJ1-1; 9 bases match TRBD1. CDR3 length: 15 amino acids. CDR1 is GTSNPN, CDR2 SVGIG, per germline (reference sequence). With V trimmed by 5 bases and J by 4 bases, 11 bases remained unmatched. The CDR3 spells CAWGTGGVYGTEAFF. DNA of the CDR3: TGTGCCTGGGGAACAGGGGGCGTTTATGGCACTGAAGCTTTCTTT.

V gene TRBV27 combines with J gene TRBJ1-5; 9 positions match TRBD1. Germline CDR1 MNHEY, CDR2 SMNVEV (reference sequence). The CDR3 covers 16 residues. Trimming removed 5 bases from V and 8 bases from J; junction bases left unmatched: 13. The CDR3 sequence is CASSHRGQGARKPQHF. CDR3 nucleotides: TGTGCCAGCAGTCACAGGGGGCAGGGTGCTAGGAAGCCCCAGCATTTT.

V usage is TRBV4-1 and J usage is TRBJ1-4; D remains unclear. This CDR3 comprises 14 residues. Trimming shortened V by 3 bases and J by 0 bases, and 5 bases separated the two germline ends. CDR1 is MGHRA, CDR2 YSYEKL, per germline. CDR3 in amino acids: CASSQLPTNEKLFF. The CDR3 DNA reads TGCGCCAGCAGCCAGTTACCAACTAATGAAAAACTGTTTTTT.